This TCR beta chain was sequenced for a study of blood T cells in healthy people across ages. General study findings and limits: Naive T cell percentage showed a strong correlation with TCR beta diversity. Comparison with aged donors showed that long-lived donors had more naive CD4+ cells and higher diversity.

Isolation per sample recovered at least 7 million PBMCs. This clonotype was counted between two and nine times. Its matching antigen is unknown. Next came a second PCR, run for about 6 to 12 cycles, which used a sample-barcoded 5' primer along with a J-beta primer mix. TCRdb reanalysed the 5' RACE reads using MiXCR and keeps one entry per CDR3 protein. The table shows approximately 490,000 distinct CDR3 sequences, with approximately 25% occurring only once. The same sample was also used in a study of T cells of mothers and their children. From that paper: During the second PCR, the M1S primer introduced sample barcodes along with 2-4 random nucleotides.

The clonotype was recovered from a boy aged 5-17 years in good health. The sequencing sample was made of blood.

The CDR3 spells CASSYSTSGDTGELFF. The CDR3 bases are TGTGCCAGCAGTTATTCGACTAGCGGGGACACCGGGGAGCTGTTTTTT. This rearrangement joins TRBV6-2 or TRBV6-3 to TRBJ2-2; 11 positions agree with TRBD2. V lost 3 bases to trimming and J lost 3 bases; unmatched junction nucleotides: 3. Per germline, CDR1 MNHEY and CDR2 SVGEGT. This CDR3 contains 16 residues.